These T cell receptor beta chains were read from a single sample in a study of T cell changes during pregnancy in multiple sclerosis. Libraries were prepared by immunoSEQ multiplex PCR; TCRdb keeps only in-frame clonotypes and omits some of them. The repertoire has tens of thousands of clones, roughly 89% of them found once; the top ten carry approximately 3.3%. Sequencing was performed on CD8+ T cells from peripheral blood mononuclear cells, taken in the third trimester of pregnancy. The receptors shown here come from a female donor with multiple sclerosis, enrolled in a pregnancy study. Both conserved end residues are part of each CDR3.

TRBV4-1	TRBJ1-5	CASSQRDSTQPQHF
TRBV27	TRBJ2-7	CASSFGQGSEQYF
TRBV7-9	TRBJ2-7	CASSNTGVPYEQYF
TRBV6-5	TRBJ1-6	CASSLTSYNSPLHF
TRBV19	TRBJ2-6	CASSIDEGTGANVLTF
TRBV4-1	TRBJ2-1	CASSQGQGPNEQFF
TRBV6-4	TRBJ2-2	CASSDSTGSSGELFF
TRBV10-3	TRBJ1-2	CAISGGNVYGYTF
TRBV4-1	TRBJ2-7	CASSQDGSYEQYF
TRBV7-9	TRBJ2-7	CASSLRRDEQYF
TRBV4-2	TRBJ2-7	CASSQEQGSSYEQYF
TRBV2	TRBJ2-7	CASKLEPNPANEQYF
TRBV7-3	TRBJ2-5	CASRAGLTETQYF
TRBV2	TRBJ1-2	CASSSEKYGYTF
TRBV9	TRBJ1-2	CASSGYRDSSNYGYTF
TRBV6-5	TRBJ1-3	CASSPDGGGNTIYF
TRBV9	TRBJ2-1	CASSVVSGLVQGEQFF
TRBV7-8	TRBJ2-7	CASSGGQGRTYEQYF
TRBV29-1	TRBJ1-5	CSARTGVVEPQHF
TRBV4-1	TRBJ1-1	CASSQVSGGTEAFF
TRBV6-6	TRBJ1-2	CASSYNSAMGDGYTF
TRBV7-9	NA	CASSPGGVSSYEQYF
TRBV4-2	TRBJ2-6	CASSQATSSGANVLTF
TRBV7-6	TRBJ2-1	CASSRDYNEQFF
TRBV4-1	TRBJ2-7	CASSPNGRGPYEQYF
TRBV9	TRBJ2-2	CASSVVPGNGELFF
TRBV4-3	TRBJ1-6	CASSSRLNSPLHF
TRBV4-1	TRBJ2-1	CASSHGLANQEQFF
TRBV14	TRBJ1-3	CASSAWSGLDTIYF
TRBV9	TRBJ2-3	CASSGGLADTDTQYF
TRBV6-5	TRBJ2-7	CASSYSTDYEQYF
TRBV29-1	TRBJ2-5	CSAFSGEETQYF
TRBV9	TRBJ2-2	CASSEPGQGAAGELFF
TRBV20-1	TRBJ1-2	CSALTDGYTF
TRBV13	TRBJ2-3	CASGRGGTDTQYF
TRBV7-3	TRBJ2-1	CASSPSGVSSYNEQFF
TRBV11-2	TRBJ2-7	CASYPGGTYEQYF
TRBV6-1	TRBJ2-1	CASSEELAGGNEQFF
TRBV7-6	TRBJ1-5	CASSPGPWGNQPQHF
TRBV19	TRBJ1-6	CASSRGSSYNSPLHF
TRBV5-1	TRBJ1-1	CASTLIGAGNTEAFF
TRBV4-3	TRBJ2-3	CASSLASDSTDTQYF
TRBV6-4	TRBJ2-1	CATSRDSSNEQFF
TRBV6-5	TRBJ2-5	CASSYSGGNQETQYF